A single sample is the source of the 7 T cell receptor beta chains below, sequenced in a study of vaccination and CD4 T cells after COVID-19. As to treatment: approximately 9-day PBMC culture with coronavirus spike peptide pools or control peptides (ViraFEST assay). The Oncomine TCR Beta short-read assay generated sequence data from the DNA of cultured CD4+ T cells. TCRdb ran MiXCR on the PCR reads and lists one entry per CDR3 protein. The repertoire holds fewer than 20,000 distinct CDR3 sequences, with 47% as singletons. Their target antigens are unknown. Sequencing was performed on CD4+ T cells from blood, cultured in vitro, taken before SARS-CoV-2 vaccination. The receptor set was obtained from a human donor who had recovered from COVID-19.

About this clonotype: Germline is not matched at one junction end, which may reflect a read error. The chain joins TRBV6-1 to TRBJ1-3; D uncertain. The length of the CDR3 is 11 residues. Germline lookup yields CDR1 MNHNS and CDR2 SASEGT. The CDR3 reads CASSEIAAWGF. In DNA form, the CDR3 reads TGTGCCAGCAGTGAGATTGCGGCCTGGGGTTTT.

This clonotype came up a few times. This chain links TRBV10-3 with TRBJ1-2, with a weak D call TRBD1 (6 bases). Germline-derived CDR1 and CDR2 are ENHRY and SYGVKD. The CDR3 runs to 15 residues. Trimming cost V 6 bases and J 8 bases, with 22 bases left between them. CDR3 nucleotide sequence: TGTGCCATCAGGCTACAGGGCGCGGTAACTAGGGGCTACACCTTC. Amino acids: CAIRLQGAVTRGYTF.

The chain combines TRBV7-8 with TRBJ1-1; D remains ambiguous. The germline CDR1 and CDR2 sequences are SGHVS and FQNEAQ. V was pared by 4 bases and J by 6 bases, with 18 bases between. The length of the CDR3 is 15 residues. CDR3 nucleotide sequence: TGTGCCAGCAGCTCATCGGCCGAAAGGAGAGCTGAAGCTTTCTTT. It codes for CASSSSAERRAEAFF. The full variable domain, completed using reference TRBV7-8 and TRBJ1-1, is GAGVSQSPRYKVAKRGQDVALRCDPISGHVSLFWYQQALGQGPEFLTYFQNEAQLDKSGLPSDRFFAERPEGSVSTLKIQRTQQEDSAVYLCASSSSAERRAEAFFGQGTRLTVV.

This clonotype came up a few times. V usage is TRBV20-1 and J usage is TRBJ2-3, with 10 bases fitting TRBD2. Germline V gene lookup returns CDR1 DFQATT and CDR2 SNEGSKA (reference sequence). There are 15 residues in the CDR3. J was trimmed by 3 bases and V by 6 bases; bases with no gene match: 9. CDR3 in amino acids: CSALPQREGTDTQYF. The CDR3 DNA follows: TGCAGTGCACTACCCCAGCGGGAGGGTACAGATACGCAGTATTTT.

The V call is TRBV6-1, the J call TRBJ2-1; 12 bases align to TRBD1. The CDR3 extends over 15 amino acids. The germline gives CDR1 MNHNS, CDR2 SASEGT. Losses at the gene ends were 6 bases for V and 6 bases for J; bases not matched to a gene: 6. CDR3 amino acids: CASRTGTGGLNEQFF. The CDR3 coding sequence is TGTGCCAGCAGAACCGGGACAGGGGGCCTCAATGAGCAGTTCTTC.

The chain has TRBV6-2 or TRBV6-3 and TRBJ1-2, with D unclear. The CDR3 extends over 14 amino acids. CDR1 and CDR2 (germline): MNHEY, SVGEGT. V dropped 0 bases and J dropped 3 bases, with 8 bases sitting between them. This chain's CDR3 is CASSYSAVDYGYTF. DNA for the CDR3: TGTGCCAGCAGTTACTCGGCGGTGGACTATGGCTACACCTTC.

The chain employs TRBV7-9 and TRBJ1-1; weak D call: TRBD1 (6 bases). The CDR3 is 12 residues long. In germline, CDR1 is SEHNR, CDR2 FQNEAQ (reference sequence). V gave up 8 bases and J gave up 6 bases, with 13 bases separating them. In DNA form, the CDR3 reads TGTGCCAGCGCTGCGGGGGGCCCTGAAGCTTTCTTT. Its translation: CASAAGGPEAFF.